This T cell receptor (beta chain) was captured by sequencing in a study of T cell changes during pregnancy in multiple sclerosis. TCRdb's copy holds only in-frame clones and misses some; the assay was immunoSEQ multiplex PCR. The sample records roughly 42,000 clones, around 90% being singletons. Sample: CD4+ T cells from peripheral blood mononuclear cells, taken in the first trimester of pregnancy. The TCR sequence derives from a female donor with multiple sclerosis, enrolled in a pregnancy study.

CDR3 nucleotide sequence: TGTGCCAGCAGCCCGACAGGGCCCTGGGCCAAAAACATTCAGTACTTC. Amino acid sequence: CASSPTGPWAKNIQYF. The genes are TRBV7-9 and TRBJ2-4, with 7 bases fitting TRBD1. J lost 1 base, V lost 5 bases, and 8 bases had no gene match. Germline V gene lookup returns CDR1 SEHNR and CDR2 FQNEAQ (reference sequence). The CDR3 is 16 residues long.